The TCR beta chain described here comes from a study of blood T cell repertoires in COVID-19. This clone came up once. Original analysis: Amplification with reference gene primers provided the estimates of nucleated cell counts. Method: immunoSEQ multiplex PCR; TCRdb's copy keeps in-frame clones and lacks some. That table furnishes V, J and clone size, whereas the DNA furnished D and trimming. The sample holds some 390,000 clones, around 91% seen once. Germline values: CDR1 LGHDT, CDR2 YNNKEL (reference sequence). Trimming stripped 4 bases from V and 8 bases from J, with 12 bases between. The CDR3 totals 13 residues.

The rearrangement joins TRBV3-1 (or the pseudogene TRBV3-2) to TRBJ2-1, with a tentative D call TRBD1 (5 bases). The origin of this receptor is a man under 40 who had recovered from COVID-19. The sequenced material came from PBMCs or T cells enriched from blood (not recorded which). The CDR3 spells CASSPGAPDEQFF. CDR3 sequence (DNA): TGTGCCAGCAGCCCTGGGGCCCCCGATGAGCAGTTCTTC.